This TCR beta chain was captured by sequencing in a study of T cells in localized non-small cell lung cancer. Clones were read by immunoSEQ multiplex PCR, and TCRdb kept only the in-frame ones, dropping some. The sample lists about 22,000 clones; about four fifths were seen once. There are 15 residues in the CDR3. Germline CDR1 MDHEN, CDR2 SYDVKM. V was clipped by 1 base and J by 2 bases, with 11 bases between them. This sample comprised peripheral blood, obtained before any cancer treatment. This chain connects TRBV28 to TRBJ1-1; unclear D gene. This clonotype was sampled from a man between 40 and 69 years old with stage I lung adenocarcinoma. The CDR3 sequence: CASSLLWALNTEAFF. The CDR3 DNA reads TGTGCCAGCAGTTTATTATGGGCCCTAAACACTGAAGCTTTCTTT.